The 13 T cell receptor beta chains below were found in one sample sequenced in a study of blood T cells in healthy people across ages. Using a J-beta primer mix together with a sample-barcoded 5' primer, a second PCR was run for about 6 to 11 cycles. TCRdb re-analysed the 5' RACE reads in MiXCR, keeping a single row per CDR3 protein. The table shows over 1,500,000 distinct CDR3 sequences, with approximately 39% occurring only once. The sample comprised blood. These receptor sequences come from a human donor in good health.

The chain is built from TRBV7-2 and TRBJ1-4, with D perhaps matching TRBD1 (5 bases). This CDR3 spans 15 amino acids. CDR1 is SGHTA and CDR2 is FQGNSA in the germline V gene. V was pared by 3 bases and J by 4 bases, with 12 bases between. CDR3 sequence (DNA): TGTGCCAGCAGCTTTCAGGGCCTGGGTAATGAAAAACTGTTTTTT. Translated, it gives CASSFQGLGNEKLFF.

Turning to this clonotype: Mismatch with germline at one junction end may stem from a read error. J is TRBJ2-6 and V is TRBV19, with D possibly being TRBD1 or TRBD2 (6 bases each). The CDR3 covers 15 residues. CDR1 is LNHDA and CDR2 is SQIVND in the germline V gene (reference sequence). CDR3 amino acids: CVSSIRGPGANVLTF. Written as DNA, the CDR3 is TGTGTCAGTAGTATCCGGGGGCCTGGGGCCAACGTCCTGACTTTC.

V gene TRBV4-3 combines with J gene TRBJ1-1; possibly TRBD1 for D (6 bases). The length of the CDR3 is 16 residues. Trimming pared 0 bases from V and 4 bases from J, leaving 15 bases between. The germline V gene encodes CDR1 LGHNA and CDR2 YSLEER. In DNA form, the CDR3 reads TGCGCCAGCAGCCAAGATAGACACAGGGCGGGCACTGAAGCTTTCTTT. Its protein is CASSQDRHRAGTEAFF.

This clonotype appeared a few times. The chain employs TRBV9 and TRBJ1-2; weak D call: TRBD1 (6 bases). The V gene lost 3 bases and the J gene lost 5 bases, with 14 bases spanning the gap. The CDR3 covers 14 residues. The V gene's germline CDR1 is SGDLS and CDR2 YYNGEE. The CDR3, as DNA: TGTGCCAGCAGCGCCCAGGGGCAGGAGTATGGCTACACCTTC. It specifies CASSAQGQEYGYTF.

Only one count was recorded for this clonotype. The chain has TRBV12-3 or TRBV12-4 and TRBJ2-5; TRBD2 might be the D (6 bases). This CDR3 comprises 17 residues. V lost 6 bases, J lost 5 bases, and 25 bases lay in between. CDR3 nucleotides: TGTGCCAGCAGACGCGGGGTGCCGACAATCTCCGGGGAGACCCAGTACTTC. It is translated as CASRRGVPTISGETQYF.

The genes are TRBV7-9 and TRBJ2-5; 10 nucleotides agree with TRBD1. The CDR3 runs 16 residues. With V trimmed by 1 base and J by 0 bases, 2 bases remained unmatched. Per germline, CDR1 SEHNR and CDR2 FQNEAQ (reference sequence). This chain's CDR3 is CASSLEGQGYQETQYF. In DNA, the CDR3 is TGTGCCAGCAGCTTAGAGGGACAGGGGTACCAAGAGACCCAGTACTTC.

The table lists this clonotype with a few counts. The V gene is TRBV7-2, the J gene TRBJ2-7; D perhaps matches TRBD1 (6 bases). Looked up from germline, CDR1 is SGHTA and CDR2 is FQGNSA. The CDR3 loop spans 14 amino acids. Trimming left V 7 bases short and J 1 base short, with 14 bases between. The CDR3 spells CASTKDRWSYEQYF. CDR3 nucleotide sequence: TGTGCCAGCACCAAAGACAGGTGGTCCTACGAGCAGTACTTC. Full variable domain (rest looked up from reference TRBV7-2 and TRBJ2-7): GAGVSQSPSNKVTEKGKDVELRCDPISGHTALYWYRQSLGQGLEFLIYFQGNSAPDKSGLPSDRFSAERTGGSVSTLTIQRTQQEDSAVYLCASTKDRWSYEQYFGPGTRLTVT.

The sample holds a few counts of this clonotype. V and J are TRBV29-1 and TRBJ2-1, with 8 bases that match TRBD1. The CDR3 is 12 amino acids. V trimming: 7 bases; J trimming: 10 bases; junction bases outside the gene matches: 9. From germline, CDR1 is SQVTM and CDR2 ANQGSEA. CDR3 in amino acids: CSAQGALGEQFF. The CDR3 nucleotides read TGCAGCGCCCAGGGGGCCCTCGGGGAGCAGTTCTTC.

The CDR3 spells CASSEGGHYGYTF. In DNA form, the CDR3 reads TGTGCCAGCAGTGAGGGGGGGCACTATGGCTACACCTTC. The chain uses TRBV6-1 and TRBJ1-2, with D possibly TRBD1 on 6 matching bases. There are 13 residues in the CDR3. V was cut by 3 bases and J by 3 bases, with 8 bases left in between. The germline V gene encodes CDR1 MNHNS and CDR2 SASEGT.

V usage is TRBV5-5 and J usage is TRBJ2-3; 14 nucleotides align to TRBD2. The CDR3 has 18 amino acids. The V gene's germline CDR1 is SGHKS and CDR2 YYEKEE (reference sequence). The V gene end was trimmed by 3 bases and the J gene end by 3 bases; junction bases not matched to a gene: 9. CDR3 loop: CASSSPGLAGVLTDTQYF. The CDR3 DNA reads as TGTGCCAGCAGCTCCCCGGGACTAGCGGGGGTTTTGACAGATACGCAGTATTTT.

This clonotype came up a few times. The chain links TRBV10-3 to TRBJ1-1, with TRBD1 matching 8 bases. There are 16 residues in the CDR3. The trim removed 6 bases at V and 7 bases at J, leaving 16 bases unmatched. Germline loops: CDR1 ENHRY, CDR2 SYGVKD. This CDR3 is CAIRLNPDRAGSEAFF. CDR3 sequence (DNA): TGTGCCATCAGACTCAACCCGGACAGGGCAGGCAGTGAAGCTTTCTTT.

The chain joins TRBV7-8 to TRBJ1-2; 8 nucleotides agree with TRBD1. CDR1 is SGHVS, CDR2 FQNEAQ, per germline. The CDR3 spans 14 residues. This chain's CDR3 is CATTLSGGIYGYTF. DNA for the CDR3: TGTGCTACTACTCTTTCAGGGGGCATCTATGGCTACACCTTC. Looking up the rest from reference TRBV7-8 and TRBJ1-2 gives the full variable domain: GAGVSQSPRYKVAKRGQDVALRCDPISGHVSLFWYQQALGQGPEFLTYFQNEAQLDKSGLPSDRFFAERPEGSVSTLKIQRTQQEDSAVYLCATTLSGGIYGYTFGSGTRLTVV.

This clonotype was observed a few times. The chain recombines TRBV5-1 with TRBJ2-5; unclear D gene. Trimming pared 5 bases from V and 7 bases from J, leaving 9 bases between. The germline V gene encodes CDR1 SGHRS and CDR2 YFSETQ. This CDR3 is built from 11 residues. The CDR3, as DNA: TGCGCCAGCAGGAGTGGAAGGACCCAGTACTTC. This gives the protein CASRSGRTQYF.